This is a list of T cell receptor beta chains from one sample in a study of T cells in Graves' hyperthyroidism and ophthalmopathy. A single record per CDR3 protein comes from TCRdb applying MiXCR to the multiplex PCR reads. The sample carries about 480,000 distinct CDR3 sequences, roughly a quarter recorded once. The sequenced material came from blood. The receptors here all came from a woman aged 25 to 45 with Graves' ophthalmopathy. CDR3s include the opening cysteine and the closing phenylalanine or tryptophan. The D gene is left open where the match is weak. A clone size is listed for some rows: how often the clone was seen (once, few, many), or a class if it is expanded.

v_call: TRBV30
d_call: TRBD1
clone_size: few
j_call: TRBJ2-7
cdr3_nt: TGTGCCTGGGATGACAGGGCAGGTTCCTACGAGCAGTACTTC
cdr3_aa: CAWDDRAGSYEQYF

v_call: TRBV2
d_call: .
clone_size: many
j_call: TRBJ2-4
cdr3_nt: TGTGCCAGCAGTAGTGGGGACAAAAACATTCAGTACTTC
cdr3_aa: CASSSGDKNIQYF

v_call: TRBV20-1
d_call: .
clone_size: many
j_call: TRBJ1-2
cdr3_nt: TGCAGTGCTATTCCCCCGGGGGACTATGGCTACACCTTC
cdr3_aa: CSAIPPGDYGYTF

v_call: TRBV25-1
d_call: TRBD1
clone_size: .
j_call: TRBJ2-7
cdr3_nt: TGTGCCAGCAGTGATGTGGGCTCGACAGGGGGGTACGAGCAGTACTTC
cdr3_aa: CASSDVGSTGGYEQYF

v_call: TRBV6-1
d_call: .
clone_size: .
j_call: TRBJ1-1
cdr3_nt: TGTGCCAGCACCCACGCCCAAGGGATGAACACTGAAGCTTTCTTT
cdr3_aa: CASTHAQGMNTEAFF

v_call: TRBV6-1
d_call: .
clone_size: .
j_call: TRBJ1-1
cdr3_nt: TGTGCCAGCATCTATGCCAGCTCGAGGAACACTGAAGCTTTCTTT
cdr3_aa: CASIYASSRNTEAFF

v_call: TRBV11-2
d_call: TRBD1
clone_size: few
j_call: TRBJ2-5
cdr3_nt: TGTGCCAGCAGCTCGGGACAGGGGGTGGGAGAGACCCAGTACTTC
cdr3_aa: CASSSGQGVGETQYF

v_call: TRBV5-1
d_call: TRBD1
clone_size: few
j_call: TRBJ2-1
cdr3_nt: TGCGCCAGCAGCTTGGGGGACAGGCGGTACAATGAGCAGTTCTTC
cdr3_aa: CASSLGDRRYNEQFF

v_call: TRBV28
d_call: .
clone_size: .
j_call: TRBJ2-7
cdr3_nt: TGTGCCAGCACCCCCAGGACGTCCTACGAGCAGTACTTC
cdr3_aa: CASTPRTSYEQYF

v_call: TRBV19
d_call: .
clone_size: many
j_call: TRBJ1-5
cdr3_nt: TGTGCCAGTAGTATGGTGGCTGCCCAGCCCCAGCATTTT
cdr3_aa: CASSMVAAQPQHF

v_call: TRBV20-1
d_call: TRBD1
clone_size: .
j_call: TRBJ2-7
cdr3_nt: TGCAGTGCTAGATCTTGGGGGGTCGGGACAGGGAGCTACGAGCAGTACTTC
cdr3_aa: CSARSWGVGTGSYEQYF

v_call: TRBV24-1
d_call: .
clone_size: .
j_call: TRBJ1-5
cdr3_nt: TGTGCCACTGCCCGGGGGGGCAATCAGCCCCAGCATTTT
cdr3_aa: CATARGGNQPQHF

v_call: TRBV15
d_call: TRBD1
clone_size: few
j_call: TRBJ1-3
cdr3_nt: TGTGCCACCAGACCCGACAGGGCCTCTGGAAACACCATATATTTT
cdr3_aa: CATRPDRASGNTIYF

v_call: TRBV7-3
d_call: TRBD1
clone_size: .
j_call: TRBJ2-7
cdr3_nt: TGTGCCAGCAGTCGACAGGGTTTTGACGAGCAGTACTTC
cdr3_aa: CASSRQGFDEQYF

v_call: TRBV11-2
d_call: .
clone_size: few
j_call: TRBJ2-7
cdr3_nt: TGTGCCAGCAGCTCCTTTCAAGACCACGAGCAGTACTTC
cdr3_aa: CASSSFQDHEQYF

v_call: TRBV2
d_call: TRBD2
clone_size: many
j_call: TRBJ2-2
cdr3_nt: TGTGCCAGCAGCGGACTAGTTGCCGGGGAGCTGTTTTTT
cdr3_aa: CASSGLVAGELFF

v_call: TRBV27
d_call: TRBD2
clone_size: many
j_call: TRBJ2-2
cdr3_nt: TGTGCCAGCTTCGGACTAGCCTTGAACACCGGGGAGCTGTTTTTT
cdr3_aa: CASFGLALNTGELFF

v_call: TRBV7-6
d_call: .
clone_size: .
j_call: TRBJ2-7
cdr3_nt: TGTGCCAGCAGCTTAGTCCCCGGCCGGTTTGGAACATACGAGCAGTACTTC
cdr3_aa: CASSLVPGRFGTYEQYF

v_call: TRBV5-1
d_call: .
clone_size: .
j_call: TRBJ2-6
cdr3_nt: TGCGCCAGCAGCTTGACAGGGACCTCCTCTGGGGCCAACGTCCTGACTTTC
cdr3_aa: CASSLTGTSSGANVLTF

v_call: TRBV24-1
d_call: .
clone_size: few
j_call: TRBJ2-7
cdr3_nt: TGTGCCACCAGTGACCAGGACTGGTCCCACGAGCAGTACTTC
cdr3_aa: CATSDQDWSHEQYF

v_call: TRBV29-1
d_call: .
clone_size: few
j_call: TRBJ1-1
cdr3_nt: TGCAGCGTTGCCCAGGGGCCGAACACTGAAGCTTTCTTT
cdr3_aa: CSVAQGPNTEAFF

v_call: TRBV4-2
d_call: .
clone_size: many
j_call: TRBJ1-1
cdr3_nt: TGTGCCAGCAGCCAAGGGGTCGAGGAGGTTGCTGAAGCTTTCTTT
cdr3_aa: CASSQGVEEVAEAFF

v_call: TRBV19
d_call: .
clone_size: many
j_call: TRBJ1-2
cdr3_nt: TGTGCCAGTAGTTCACAGAGTTACTATGGCTACACCTTC
cdr3_aa: CASSSQSYYGYTF

v_call: TRBV11-2
d_call: .
clone_size: many
j_call: TRBJ1-3
cdr3_nt: TGTGCCAGCAGCTTAGACCGCCTGTGGGGGTCTGGAAACACCATATATTTT
cdr3_aa: CASSLDRLWGSGNTIYF

v_call: TRBV7-9
d_call: .
clone_size: many
j_call: TRBJ1-1
cdr3_nt: TGTGCCAGCAGCTTAAGGCAGGGGCGGACTGAAGCTTTCTTT
cdr3_aa: CASSLRQGRTEAFF

v_call: TRBV7-8
d_call: .
clone_size: many
j_call: TRBJ1-2
cdr3_nt: TGTGCCAGCAGCTTAGTCCCAGGGGATGGCTACACCTTC
cdr3_aa: CASSLVPGDGYTF

v_call: TRBV28
d_call: .
clone_size: few
j_call: TRBJ2-7
cdr3_nt: TGTGCCAGCAGTCCCACCCCAGGGGCTCCCTACGAGCAGTACTTC
cdr3_aa: CASSPTPGAPYEQYF

v_call: TRBV4-1
d_call: TRBD1
clone_size: .
j_call: TRBJ1-1
cdr3_nt: TGCGCCAGCAGCCAAGAGGACAGGGGTGACACTGAAGCTTTCTTT
cdr3_aa: CASSQEDRGDTEAFF

v_call: TRBV20-1
d_call: .
clone_size: many
j_call: TRBJ1-2
cdr3_nt: TGCAGTGCTAGTGGTCAGGGCTATGGCTACACCTTC
cdr3_aa: CSASGQGYGYTF

v_call: TRBV18
d_call: TRBD1
clone_size: .
j_call: TRBJ1-1
cdr3_nt: TGTGCCAGCTCACAGGGACAGATGACGAACACTGAAGCTTTCTTT
cdr3_aa: CASSQGQMTNTEAFF

v_call: TRBV12-3/TRBV12-4
d_call: .
clone_size: many
j_call: TRBJ1-2
cdr3_nt: TGTGCCAGCACCGATAAAGGGGGACGGGGCTATGGCTACACCTTC
cdr3_aa: CASTDKGGRGYGYTF

v_call: TRBV2
d_call: TRBD1
clone_size: .
j_call: TRBJ1-2
cdr3_nt: TGTGCCAGCAGTTACGGACAGGGACGGTATGGCTACACCTTC
cdr3_aa: CASSYGQGRYGYTF

v_call: TRBV11-2
d_call: .
clone_size: many
j_call: TRBJ1-5
cdr3_nt: TGTGCCAGCAGCTTAGAGTCAGCATATAGCAATCAGCCCCAGCATTTT
cdr3_aa: CASSLESAYSNQPQHF

v_call: TRBV15
d_call: .
clone_size: .
j_call: TRBJ2-4
cdr3_nt: TGTGCCGCCGAGAATCTAGCCAAAAACATTCAGTACTTC
cdr3_aa: CAAENLAKNIQYF

v_call: TRBV20-1
d_call: .
clone_size: many
j_call: TRBJ1-2
cdr3_nt: TGCAGTGCTAGAGATCGCGGTTTGGGTGGCTACACCTTC
cdr3_aa: CSARDRGLGGYTF

v_call: TRBV2
d_call: TRBD1
clone_size: many
j_call: TRBJ1-1
cdr3_nt: TGTGCCAGCGTTACAGGGGTGTTCGACACTGAAGCTTTCTTT
cdr3_aa: CASVTGVFDTEAFF

v_call: TRBV28
d_call: .
clone_size: many
j_call: TRBJ1-5
cdr3_nt: TGTGCCAGCAGTTTAGCCCAATCCCAGCATTTT
cdr3_aa: CASSLAQSQHF

v_call: TRBV5-1
d_call: .
clone_size: many
j_call: TRBJ1-1
cdr3_nt: TGCGCCAGCAGCCCGTCGGACAGCCTTTCCCAGAACACTGAAGCTTTCTTT
cdr3_aa: CASSPSDSLSQNTEAFF

v_call: TRBV12-3/TRBV12-4
d_call: TRBD1
clone_size: .
j_call: TRBJ1-3
cdr3_nt: TGTGCCAGCAGTTTCAGGGGGCCCGAAGGAAACACCATATATTTT
cdr3_aa: CASSFRGPEGNTIYF

v_call: TRBV6-1
d_call: .
clone_size: many
j_call: TRBJ1-5
cdr3_nt: TGTGCCAGCAGTGAAACGGGGGTTTATAGCAATCAGCCCCAGCATTTT
cdr3_aa: CASSETGVYSNQPQHF

v_call: TRBV28
d_call: TRBD1
clone_size: .
j_call: TRBJ1-2
cdr3_nt: TGTGCCAGCAGGAGACAGGGGGCCCTTAACTATGGCTACACCTTC
cdr3_aa: CASRRQGALNYGYTF

v_call: TRBV29-1
d_call: TRBD1
clone_size: few
j_call: TRBJ1-1
cdr3_nt: TGCAGCGTTGAAGAGCTGGACAGGGGAGGCTTT
cdr3_aa: CSVEELDRGGF

v_call: TRBV12-3/TRBV12-4
d_call: TRBD2
clone_size: .
j_call: TRBJ2-1
cdr3_nt: TGTGCCAGCAGGGAGACAAGCGGGGGGGCAAATAATGAGCAGTTCTTC
cdr3_aa: CASRETSGGANNEQFF

v_call: TRBV19
d_call: TRBD1
clone_size: many
j_call: TRBJ2-2
cdr3_nt: TGTGCCAGTAGTATTGGGACAGACACCGGGGAGCTGTTTTTT
cdr3_aa: CASSIGTDTGELFF

v_call: TRBV5-1
d_call: TRBD1
clone_size: many
j_call: TRBJ1-1
cdr3_nt: TGCGCCAGCAGCAAAGGGACAGCTACATTTGAAGCTTTCTTT
cdr3_aa: CASSKGTATFEAFF

v_call: TRBV7-9
d_call: .
clone_size: many
j_call: TRBJ2-5
cdr3_nt: TGTGCCAGCAGCTTACCCCCAACTAGCTATCAAGAGACCCAGTACTTC
cdr3_aa: CASSLPPTSYQETQYF

v_call: TRBV3-1
d_call: .
clone_size: many
j_call: TRBJ1-2
cdr3_nt: TGTGCCAGCAGCCAAGAGGACGTCTATGGCTACACCTTC
cdr3_aa: CASSQEDVYGYTF

v_call: TRBV7-2
d_call: TRBD1
clone_size: .
j_call: TRBJ2-7
cdr3_nt: TGTGCCAGCAGCGGATTCGCGACAGGGATATCGGGACGGAGCTCCTACGAGCAGTACTTC
cdr3_aa: CASSGFATGISGRSSYEQYF

v_call: TRBV6-1
d_call: TRBD1
clone_size: many
j_call: TRBJ1-2
cdr3_nt: TGTGCCAGCAGTGCATGGACAGGGGGCTACACCTTC
cdr3_aa: CASSAWTGGYTF

v_call: TRBV19
d_call: .
clone_size: many
j_call: TRBJ1-1
cdr3_nt: TGTGCCAGTAGTATAGCGAGGGGCCCACAGAGAGAAGCTTTCTTT
cdr3_aa: CASSIARGPQREAFF

v_call: TRBV7-9
d_call: .
clone_size: many
j_call: TRBJ2-5
cdr3_nt: TGTGCCAGCAGCTTAGTTATGGGCAAAGAGACCCAGTACTTC
cdr3_aa: CASSLVMGKETQYF

v_call: TRBV20-1
d_call: .
clone_size: few
j_call: TRBJ1-1
cdr3_nt: TGCAGTGCCCAGAGGGGAACAGATGAAGCTTTCTTT
cdr3_aa: CSAQRGTDEAFF

v_call: TRBV11-3
d_call: .
clone_size: many
j_call: TRBJ1-1
cdr3_nt: TGTGCCAGCAGCAAGGGACCGGCCTGGAGCACTGAAGCTTTCTTT
cdr3_aa: CASSKGPAWSTEAFF

v_call: TRBV6-1
d_call: TRBD1
clone_size: .
j_call: TRBJ1-4
cdr3_nt: TGTGCCAGCGCGGACAGGGGGATGAATGAAAAACTGTTTTTT
cdr3_aa: CASADRGMNEKLFF

v_call: TRBV2
d_call: .
clone_size: .
j_call: TRBJ1-1
cdr3_nt: TGTGCCAGCACAAGACAGTCCCAGAACACTGAAGCTTTCTTT
cdr3_aa: CASTRQSQNTEAFF